The following is a TCR beta chain sequence with its context. The entry originates in a study of control samples from healthy donors and cancer patients. The CDR3 sequence is 17 residues long. Germline values: CDR1 KGHDR, CDR2 SFDVKD. V was trimmed by 11 bases and J by 4 bases, leaving 28 bases between them. The table came from immunoSEQ multiplex PCR; TCRdb's copy has only in-frame clones and leaves some out. The sample holds about 130,000 clones; approximately 90% are singletons and the top ten take roughly 7.8%. This chain joins TRBV24-1 and TRBJ1-2; maybe TRBD1 (6 bases). The source material was blood. The receptor comes from a man between 18 and 35 years old in good health. CDR3: CAISTRTALPVVYGYTF. DNA for the CDR3: TGTGCCATTAGCACCCGGACAGCCCTCCCCGTTGTCTATGGCTACACCTTC.